The present T cell receptor beta chain was sequenced within a study of cytomegalovirus exposure and HLA in healthy donors. PCR involved 60 Vbeta and 13 Jbeta primers. Here immunoSEQ multiplex PCR was the method, and the copy in TCRdb shows in-frame clones only, minus some. The sample carries under 120,000 clones, 79% recorded once. The CDR3 runs 14 residues. The germline V gene encodes CDR1 MNHEY and CDR2 SMNVEV (reference sequence). Deletions cut 6 bases from V and 2 bases from J, with 12 bases between. Sequenced input: PBMCs. This TCR came from a woman in her forties in good health and CMV-seronegative. The J gene is TRBJ2-3, the V gene TRBV27; D ambiguous. This chain's CDR3 is CASSARVTTDTQYF. CDR3 sequence (DNA): TGTGCCAGCAGCGCACGGGTAACCACAGATACGCAGTATTTT.